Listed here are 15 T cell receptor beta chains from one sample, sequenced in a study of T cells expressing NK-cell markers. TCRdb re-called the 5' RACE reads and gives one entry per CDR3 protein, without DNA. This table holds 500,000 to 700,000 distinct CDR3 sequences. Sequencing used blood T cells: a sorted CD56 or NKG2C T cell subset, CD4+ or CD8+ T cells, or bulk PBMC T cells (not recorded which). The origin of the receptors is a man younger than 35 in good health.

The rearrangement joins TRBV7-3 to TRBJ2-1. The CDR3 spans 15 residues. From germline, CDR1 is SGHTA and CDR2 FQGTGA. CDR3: CASSLTSNIHNEQFF.

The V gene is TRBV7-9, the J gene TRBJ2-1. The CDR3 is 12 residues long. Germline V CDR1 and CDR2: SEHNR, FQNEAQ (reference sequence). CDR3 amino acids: CASSYSPNEQFF.

This chain's CDR3 is CASSLAIGEQFF. The chain uses TRBV5-6 and TRBJ2-1. The germline CDR1 and CDR2 sequences are SGHDT and YYEEEE. This CDR3 has 12 amino acids. Using reference TRBV5-6 and TRBJ2-1 for the parts outside the CDR3, the full variable domain is DAGVTQSPTHLIKTRGQQVTLRCSPKSGHDTVSWYQQALGQGPQFIFQYYEEEERQRGNFPDRFSGHQFPNYSSELNVNALLLGDSALYLCASSLAIGEQFFGPGTRLTVL.

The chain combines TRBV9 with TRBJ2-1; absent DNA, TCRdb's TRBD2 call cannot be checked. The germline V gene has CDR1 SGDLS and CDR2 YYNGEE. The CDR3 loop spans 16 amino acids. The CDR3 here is CASSLWQSGRNNEQFF.

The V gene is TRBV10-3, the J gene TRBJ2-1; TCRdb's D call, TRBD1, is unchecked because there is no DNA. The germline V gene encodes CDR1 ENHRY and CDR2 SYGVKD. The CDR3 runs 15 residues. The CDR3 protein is CAIRDPGQAWGEQFF.

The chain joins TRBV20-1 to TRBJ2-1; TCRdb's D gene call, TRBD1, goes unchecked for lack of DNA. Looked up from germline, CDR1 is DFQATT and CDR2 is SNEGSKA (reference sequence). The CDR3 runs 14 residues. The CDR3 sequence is CSASRGGAHNEQFF.

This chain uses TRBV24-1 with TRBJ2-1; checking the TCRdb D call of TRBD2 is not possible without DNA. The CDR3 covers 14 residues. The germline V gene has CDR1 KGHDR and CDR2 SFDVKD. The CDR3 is CATSTGRAGNEQFF.

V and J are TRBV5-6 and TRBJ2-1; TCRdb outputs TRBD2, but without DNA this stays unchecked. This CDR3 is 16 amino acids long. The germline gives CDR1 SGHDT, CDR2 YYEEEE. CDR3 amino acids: CASSLDGTTSYNEQFF.

CDR3 sequence: CASSLDSWGQGQETQYF. V gene TRBV11-2 combines with J gene TRBJ2-5; the TCRdb call, TRBD1, lacks DNA for checking. The CDR3 sequence is 17 residues long. Looked up from germline, CDR1 is SGHAT and CDR2 is FQNNGV.

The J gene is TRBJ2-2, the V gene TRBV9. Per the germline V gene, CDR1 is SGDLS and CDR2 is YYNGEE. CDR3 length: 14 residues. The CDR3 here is CASSVGVSGGELFF. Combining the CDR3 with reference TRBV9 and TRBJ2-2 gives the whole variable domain DSGVTQTPKHLITATGQRVTLRCSPRSGDLSVYWYQQSLDQGLQFLIQYYNGEERAKGNILERFSAQQFPDLHSELNLSSLELGDSALYFCASSVGVSGGELFFGEGSRLTVL.

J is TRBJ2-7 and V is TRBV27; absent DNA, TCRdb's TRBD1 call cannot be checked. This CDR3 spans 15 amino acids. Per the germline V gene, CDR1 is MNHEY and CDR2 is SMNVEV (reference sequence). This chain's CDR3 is CASSFIPTDLYEQYF.

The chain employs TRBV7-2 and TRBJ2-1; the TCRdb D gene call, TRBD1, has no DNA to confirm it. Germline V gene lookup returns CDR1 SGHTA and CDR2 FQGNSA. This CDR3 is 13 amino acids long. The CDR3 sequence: CASSGQRNNEQFF. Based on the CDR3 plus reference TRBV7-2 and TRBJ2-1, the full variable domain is GAGVSQSPSNKVTEKGKDVELRCDPISGHTALYWYRQSLGQGLEFLIYFQGNSAPDKSGLPSDRFSAERTGGSVSTLTIQRTQQEDSAVYLCASSGQRNNEQFFGPGTRLTVL.

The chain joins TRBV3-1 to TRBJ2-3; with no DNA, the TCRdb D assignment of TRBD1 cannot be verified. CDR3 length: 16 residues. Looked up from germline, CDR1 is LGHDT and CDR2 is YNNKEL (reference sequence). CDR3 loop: CASSQDYAQGIDTQYF.

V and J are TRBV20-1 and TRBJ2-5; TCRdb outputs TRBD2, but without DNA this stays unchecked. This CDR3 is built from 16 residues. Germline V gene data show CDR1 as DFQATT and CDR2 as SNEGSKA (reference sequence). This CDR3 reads CSARDKSGRNQETQYF.

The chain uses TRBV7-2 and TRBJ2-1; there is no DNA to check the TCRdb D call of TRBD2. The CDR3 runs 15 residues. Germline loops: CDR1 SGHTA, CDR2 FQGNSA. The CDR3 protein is CASTRGTRGVGEQFF.